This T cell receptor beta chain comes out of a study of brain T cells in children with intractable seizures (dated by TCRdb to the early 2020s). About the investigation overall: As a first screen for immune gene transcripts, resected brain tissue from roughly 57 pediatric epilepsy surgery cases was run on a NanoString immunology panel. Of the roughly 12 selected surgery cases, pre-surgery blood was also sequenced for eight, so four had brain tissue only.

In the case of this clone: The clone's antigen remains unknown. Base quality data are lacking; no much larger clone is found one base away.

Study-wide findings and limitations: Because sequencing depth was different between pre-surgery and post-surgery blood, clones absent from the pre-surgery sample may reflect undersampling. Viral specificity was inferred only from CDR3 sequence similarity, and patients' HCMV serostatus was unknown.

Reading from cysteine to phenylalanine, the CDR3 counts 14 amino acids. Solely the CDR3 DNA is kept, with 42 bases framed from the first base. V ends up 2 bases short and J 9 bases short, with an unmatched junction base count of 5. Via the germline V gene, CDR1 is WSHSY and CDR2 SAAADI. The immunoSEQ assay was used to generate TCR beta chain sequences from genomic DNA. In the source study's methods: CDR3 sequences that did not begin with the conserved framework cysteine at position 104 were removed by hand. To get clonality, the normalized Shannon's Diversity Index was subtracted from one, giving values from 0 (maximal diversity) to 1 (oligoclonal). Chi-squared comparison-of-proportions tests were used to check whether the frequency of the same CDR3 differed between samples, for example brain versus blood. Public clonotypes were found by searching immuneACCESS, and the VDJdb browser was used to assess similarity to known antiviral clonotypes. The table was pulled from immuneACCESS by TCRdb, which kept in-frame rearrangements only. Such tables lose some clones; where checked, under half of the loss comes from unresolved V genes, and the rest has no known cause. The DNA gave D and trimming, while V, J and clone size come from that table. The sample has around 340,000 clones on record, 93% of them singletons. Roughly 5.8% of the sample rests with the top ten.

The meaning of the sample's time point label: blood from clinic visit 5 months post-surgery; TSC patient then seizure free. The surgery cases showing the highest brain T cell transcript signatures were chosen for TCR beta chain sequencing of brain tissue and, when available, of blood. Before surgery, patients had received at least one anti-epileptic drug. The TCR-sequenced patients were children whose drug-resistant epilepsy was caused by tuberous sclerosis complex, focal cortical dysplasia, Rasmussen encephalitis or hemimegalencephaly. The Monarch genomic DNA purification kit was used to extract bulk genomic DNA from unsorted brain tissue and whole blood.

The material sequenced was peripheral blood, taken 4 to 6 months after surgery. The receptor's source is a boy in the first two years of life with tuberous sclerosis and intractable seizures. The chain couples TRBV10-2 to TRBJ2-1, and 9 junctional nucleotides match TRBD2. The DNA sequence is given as TGCGCCAGCAGTGAGGGCGGGAGGGCCTTTGAGCAGTTCTTC. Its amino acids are CASSEGGRAFEQFF.